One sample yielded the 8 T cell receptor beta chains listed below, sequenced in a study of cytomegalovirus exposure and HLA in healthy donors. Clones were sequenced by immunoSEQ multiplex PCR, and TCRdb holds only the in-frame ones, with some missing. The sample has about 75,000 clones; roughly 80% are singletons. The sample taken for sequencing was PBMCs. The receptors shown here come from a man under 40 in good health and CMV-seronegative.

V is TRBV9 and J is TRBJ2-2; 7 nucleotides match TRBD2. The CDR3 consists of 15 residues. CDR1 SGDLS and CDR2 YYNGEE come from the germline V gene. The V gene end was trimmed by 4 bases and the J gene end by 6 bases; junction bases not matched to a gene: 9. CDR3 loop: CASSPGGAGSGELFF. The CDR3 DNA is TGTGCCAGCAGCCCGGGGGGAGCGGGTTCCGGGGAGCTGTTTTTT.

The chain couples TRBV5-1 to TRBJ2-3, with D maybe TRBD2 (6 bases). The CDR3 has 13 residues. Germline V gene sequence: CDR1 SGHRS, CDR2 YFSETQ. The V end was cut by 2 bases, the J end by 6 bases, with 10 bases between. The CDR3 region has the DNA TGCGCCAGCAGCTTTTGGGGGAGGGATACGCAGTATTTT. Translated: CASSFWGRDTQYF. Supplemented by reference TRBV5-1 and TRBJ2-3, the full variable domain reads KAGVTQTPRYLIKTRGQQVTLSCSPISGHRSVSWYQQTPGQGLQFLFEYFSETQRNKGNFPGRFSGRQFSNSRSEMNVSTLELGDSALYLCASSFWGRDTQYFGPGTRLTVL.

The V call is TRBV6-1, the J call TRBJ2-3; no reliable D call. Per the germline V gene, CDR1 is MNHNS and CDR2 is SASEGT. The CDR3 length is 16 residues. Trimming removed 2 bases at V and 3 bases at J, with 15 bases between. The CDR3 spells CASSEIGWRRTDTQYF. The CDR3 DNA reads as TGTGCCAGCAGTGAAATTGGCTGGAGAAGAACAGATACGCAGTATTTT.

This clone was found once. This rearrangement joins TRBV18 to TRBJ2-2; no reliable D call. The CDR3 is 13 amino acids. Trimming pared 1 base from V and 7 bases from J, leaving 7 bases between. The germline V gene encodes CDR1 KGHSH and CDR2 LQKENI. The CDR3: CASSPLADGELFF. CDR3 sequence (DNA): TGTGCCAGCTCACCACTGGCTGACGGGGAGCTGTTTTTT.

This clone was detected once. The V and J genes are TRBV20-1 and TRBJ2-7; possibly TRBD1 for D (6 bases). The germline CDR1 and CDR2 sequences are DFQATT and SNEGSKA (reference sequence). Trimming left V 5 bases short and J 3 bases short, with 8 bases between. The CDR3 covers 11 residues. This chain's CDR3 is CSAWTVYEQYF. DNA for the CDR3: TGCAGTGCTTGGACAGTCTACGAGCAGTACTTC.

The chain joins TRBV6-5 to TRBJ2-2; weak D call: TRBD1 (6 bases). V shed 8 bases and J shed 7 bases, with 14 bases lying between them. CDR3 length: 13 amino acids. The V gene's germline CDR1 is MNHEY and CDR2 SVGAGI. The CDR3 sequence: CASGGQTNGELFF. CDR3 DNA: TGTGCCAGCGGGGGCCAGACCAACGGGGAGCTGTTTTTT.

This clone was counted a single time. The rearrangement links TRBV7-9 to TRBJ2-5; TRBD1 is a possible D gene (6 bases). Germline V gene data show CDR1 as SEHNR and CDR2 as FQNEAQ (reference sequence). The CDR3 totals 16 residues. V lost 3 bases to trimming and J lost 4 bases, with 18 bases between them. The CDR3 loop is CASSFSGGWDSETQYF. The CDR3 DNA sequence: TGTGCCAGCAGCTTTTCTGGGGGCTGGGATTCAGAGACCCAGTACTTC.

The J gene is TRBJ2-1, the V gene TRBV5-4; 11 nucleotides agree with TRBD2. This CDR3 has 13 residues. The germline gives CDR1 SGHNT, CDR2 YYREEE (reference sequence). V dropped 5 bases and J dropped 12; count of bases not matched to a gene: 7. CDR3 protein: CASRVSGGAGQFF. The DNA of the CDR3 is TGTGCCAGCAGGGTTAGCGGGGGGGCGGGGCAGTTCTTC.